The entry below gives a single T cell receptor (beta chain) sequence along with its context. What it recognizes is unknown. Both 60 Vbeta primers and 13 Jbeta primers went into the PCR. The protocol was immunoSEQ multiplex PCR, while the TCRdb copy is restricted to in-frame clones and leaves out a portion. The sample consists of roughly 140,000 clones, 73% of them appearing once. The data were obtained in a study of cytomegalovirus exposure and HLA in healthy donors. Study conclusions and caveats: Later analysis identified a missense DCLRE1C variant that was linked to TCR beta V- and J-gene trimming. High specificity and sensitivity for cytomegalovirus status were reported for the classifier.

This CDR3 contains 16 residues. The ends lost 5 bases at V and 2 bases at J; junction bases unmatched: 8. Germline loops: CDR1 SEHNR, CDR2 FQNEAQ (reference sequence). The genes are TRBV7-9 and TRBJ1-1; 10 bases line up with TRBD1. Sequenced material: PBMCs. This receptor was identified in a human donor in good health. CDR3 bases: TGTGCCAGCAGCCTTCGACAGGGGGCTGGTAACACTGAAGCTTTCTTT. Translating gives CASSLRQGAGNTEAFF. The full variable domain, in which reference TRBV7-9 and TRBJ1-1 provide the parts outside the CDR3, is DTGVSQNPRHKITKRGQNVTFRCDPISEHNRLYWYRQTLGQGPEFLTYFQNEAQLEKSRLLSDRFSAERPKGSFSTLEIQRTEQGDSAMYLCASSLRQGAGNTEAFFGQGTRLTVV.